Sequencing of this TCR beta chain was carried out in a study of ipilimumab plus nivolumab after autologous stem cell transplantation. Study background: The DLBCL cohort had primary refractory and relapsed disease, with 18-month progression-free survival of roughly 86% and 30%.

Patients got 3 mg/kg IV nivolumab weeks 1, 4, 7, 10, then biweekly through week 26. This CDR3 comprises 14 residues. Trimming cost V 6 bases and J 7 bases, with 13 bases left between them. Germline CDR1 reads MNHEY; CDR2 reads SMNVEV (reference sequence). The protocol was immunoSEQ multiplex PCR, while the TCRdb copy is restricted to in-frame clones and leaves out a portion. The data hold over 80,000 clones, with more than 80% observed a single time. This clone appeared once. The sequenced sample was PBMCs, obtained in a trial of ipilimumab plus nivolumab as post-transplant consolidation. This sequence joins TRBV27 and TRBJ1-6, with D uncertain. The origin of this receptor is a male donor with diffuse large B-cell lymphoma. In DNA form, the CDR3 reads TGTGCCAGCAGCCCTGGACGGATGAATTCACCCCTCCACTTT. Translating gives CASSPGRMNSPLHF.